This T cell receptor beta chain was sequenced in a study of radiation and T cells in renal cell carcinoma. Per the germline V gene, CDR1 is SGHNT and CDR2 is YYREEE (reference sequence). Between the trimmed V and J ends, which lost 3 bases and 2 bases, there was a span of 15 bases. This CDR3 is built from 16 residues. TCRdb's copy holds only in-frame clones and misses some; the assay was immunoSEQ multiplex PCR. Among 150,000 to 180,000 clones listed, around 90% were seen once. The time point: blood 2 weeks post-SBRT. Stated treatment: 15 Gy SBRT to primary tumor, nephrectomy 4 weeks later. The receptor was isolated from a woman between 50 and 59 years old with renal cell carcinoma. The chain links TRBV5-4 to TRBJ2-1; D is possibly TRBD2 (7 bases). The sample consisted of blood, taken from a patient whose treatment included radiotherapy and nephrectomy. The CDR3 reads CASSSGGGGAYNEQFF. The CDR3 DNA follows: TGTGCCAGCAGCTCCGGAGGGGGGGGTGCCTACAATGAGCAGTTCTTC.